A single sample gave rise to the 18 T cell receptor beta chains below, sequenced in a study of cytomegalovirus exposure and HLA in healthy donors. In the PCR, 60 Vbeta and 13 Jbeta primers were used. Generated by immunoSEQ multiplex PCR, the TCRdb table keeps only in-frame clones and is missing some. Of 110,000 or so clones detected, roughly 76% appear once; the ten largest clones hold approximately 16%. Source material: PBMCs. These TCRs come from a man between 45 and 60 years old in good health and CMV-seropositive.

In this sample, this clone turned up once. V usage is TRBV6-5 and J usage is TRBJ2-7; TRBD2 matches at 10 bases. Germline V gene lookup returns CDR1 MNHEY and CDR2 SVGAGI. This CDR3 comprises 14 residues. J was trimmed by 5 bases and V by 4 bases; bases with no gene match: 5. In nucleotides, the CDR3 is TGTGCCAGCAGTTTTCGAACTAGCGGGAACGAGCAGTACTTC. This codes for CASSFRTSGNEQYF.

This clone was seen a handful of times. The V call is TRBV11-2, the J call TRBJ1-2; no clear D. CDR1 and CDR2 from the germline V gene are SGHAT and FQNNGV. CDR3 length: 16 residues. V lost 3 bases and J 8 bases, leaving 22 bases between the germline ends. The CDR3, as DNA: TGTGCCAGCAGCTTTGGCGAGGAGGGAAGTTCTTGGGGCTACACCTTC. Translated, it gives CASSFGEEGSSWGYTF.

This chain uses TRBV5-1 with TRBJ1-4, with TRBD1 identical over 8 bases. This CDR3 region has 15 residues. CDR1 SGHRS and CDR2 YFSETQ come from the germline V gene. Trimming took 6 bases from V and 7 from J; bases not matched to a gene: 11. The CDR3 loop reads CASKNGGRGPEKLFF. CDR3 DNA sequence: TGCGCCAGCAAAAATGGGGGCAGGGGGCCTGAAAAACTGTTTTTT.

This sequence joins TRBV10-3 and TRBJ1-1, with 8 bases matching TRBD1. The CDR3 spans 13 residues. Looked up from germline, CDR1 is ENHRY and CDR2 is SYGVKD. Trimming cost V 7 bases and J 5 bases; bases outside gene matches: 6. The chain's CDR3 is CAITGQGGTEAFF. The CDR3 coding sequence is TGTGCCATCACTGGACAGGGTGGGACTGAAGCTTTCTTT.

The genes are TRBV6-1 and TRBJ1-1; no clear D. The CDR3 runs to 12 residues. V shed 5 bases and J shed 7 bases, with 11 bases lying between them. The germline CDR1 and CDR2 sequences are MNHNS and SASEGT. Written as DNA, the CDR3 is TGTGCCAGCAGTTCCTCGGGGTATGAAGCTTTCTTT. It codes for CASSSSGYEAFF.

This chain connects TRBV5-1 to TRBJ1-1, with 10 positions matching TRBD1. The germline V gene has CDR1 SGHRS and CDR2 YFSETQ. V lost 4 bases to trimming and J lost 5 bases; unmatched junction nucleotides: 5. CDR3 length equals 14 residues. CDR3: CASSDGQGETEAFF. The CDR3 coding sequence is TGCGCCAGCAGCGATGGACAGGGGGAGACTGAAGCTTTCTTT.

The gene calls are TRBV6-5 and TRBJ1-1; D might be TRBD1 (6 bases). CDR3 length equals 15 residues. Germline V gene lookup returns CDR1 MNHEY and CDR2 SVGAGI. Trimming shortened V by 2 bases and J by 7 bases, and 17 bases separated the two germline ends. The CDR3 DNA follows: TGTGCCAGCAGTTACGTGAATCCCAGGGGTGGTGAAGCTTTCTTT. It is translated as CASSYVNPRGGEAFF.

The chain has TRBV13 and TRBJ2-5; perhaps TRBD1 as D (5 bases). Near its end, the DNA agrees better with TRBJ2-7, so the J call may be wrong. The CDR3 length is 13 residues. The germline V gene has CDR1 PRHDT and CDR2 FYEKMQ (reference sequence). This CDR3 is CASSPDSSYEQYF. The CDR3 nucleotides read TGTGCCAGCAGCCCAGACAGCTCCTACGAGCAGTACTTC.

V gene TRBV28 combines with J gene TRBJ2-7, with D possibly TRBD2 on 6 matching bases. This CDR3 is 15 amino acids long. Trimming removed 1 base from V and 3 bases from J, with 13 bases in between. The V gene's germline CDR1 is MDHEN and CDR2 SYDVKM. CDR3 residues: CASSLSGDLNYEQYF. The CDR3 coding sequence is TGTGCCAGCAGTTTATCGGGGGATTTGAACTACGAGCAGTACTTC.

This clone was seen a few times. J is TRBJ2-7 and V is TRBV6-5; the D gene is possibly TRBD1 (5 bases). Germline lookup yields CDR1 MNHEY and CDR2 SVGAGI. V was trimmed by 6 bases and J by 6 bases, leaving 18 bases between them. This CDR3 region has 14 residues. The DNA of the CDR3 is TGTGCCAGCAGAACAGCCACGGCAGGGCTCGAGCAGTACTTC. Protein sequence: CASRTATAGLEQYF.

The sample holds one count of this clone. CDR3 in amino acids: CASSLATGGGGYTF. The CDR3 DNA follows: TGTGCCAGCAGCTTGGCCACGGGGGGAGGCGGCTACACCTTC. The chain employs TRBV5-6 and TRBJ1-2; D is perhaps TRBD1 (5 bases). V was trimmed by 0 bases and J by 8 bases, leaving 14 bases between them. The CDR3 has 14 residues. CDR1 and CDR2 (germline): SGHDT, YYEEEE.

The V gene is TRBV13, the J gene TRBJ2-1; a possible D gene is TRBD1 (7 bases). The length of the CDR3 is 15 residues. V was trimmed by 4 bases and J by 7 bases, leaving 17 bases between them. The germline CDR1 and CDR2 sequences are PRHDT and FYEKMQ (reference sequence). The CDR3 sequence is CASSSTGAGGNEQFF. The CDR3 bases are TGTGCCAGCAGCTCCACAGGGGCCGGAGGGAATGAGCAGTTCTTC.

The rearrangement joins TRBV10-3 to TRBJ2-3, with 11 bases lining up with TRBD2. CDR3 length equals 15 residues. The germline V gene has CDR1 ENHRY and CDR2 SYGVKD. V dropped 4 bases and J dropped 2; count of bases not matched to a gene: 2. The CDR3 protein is CAISGLAGPTDTQYF. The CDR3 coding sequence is TGTGCCATCAGTGGACTAGCGGGGCCCACAGATACGCAGTATTTT.

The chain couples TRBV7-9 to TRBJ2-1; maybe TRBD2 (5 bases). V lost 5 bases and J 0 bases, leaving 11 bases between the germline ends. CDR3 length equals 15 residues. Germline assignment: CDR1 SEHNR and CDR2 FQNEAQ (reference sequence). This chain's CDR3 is CASSPVGSSYNEQFF. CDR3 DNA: TGTGCCAGCAGCCCCGTTGGGAGCTCCTACAATGAGCAGTTCTTC.

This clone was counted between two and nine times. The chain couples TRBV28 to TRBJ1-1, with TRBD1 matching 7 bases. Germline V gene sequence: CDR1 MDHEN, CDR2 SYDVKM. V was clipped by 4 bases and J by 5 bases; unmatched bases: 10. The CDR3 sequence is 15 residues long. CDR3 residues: CASSSMTGSGTEAFF. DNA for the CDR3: TGTGCCAGCAGTTCCATGACAGGGTCTGGAACTGAAGCTTTCTTT. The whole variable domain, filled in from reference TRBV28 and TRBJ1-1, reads DVKVTQSSRYLVKRTGEKVFLECVQDMDHENMFWYRQDPGLGLRLIYFSYDVKMKEKGDIPEGYSVSREKKERFSLILESASTNQTSMYLCASSSMTGSGTEAFFGQGTRLTVV.

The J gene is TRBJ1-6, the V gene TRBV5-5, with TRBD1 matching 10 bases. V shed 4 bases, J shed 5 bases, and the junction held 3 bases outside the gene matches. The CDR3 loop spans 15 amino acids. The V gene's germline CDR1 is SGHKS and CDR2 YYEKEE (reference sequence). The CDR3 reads CASSGTGVNNSPLHF. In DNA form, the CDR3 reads TGTGCCAGCAGCGGGACAGGGGTTAATAATTCACCCCTCCACTTT.

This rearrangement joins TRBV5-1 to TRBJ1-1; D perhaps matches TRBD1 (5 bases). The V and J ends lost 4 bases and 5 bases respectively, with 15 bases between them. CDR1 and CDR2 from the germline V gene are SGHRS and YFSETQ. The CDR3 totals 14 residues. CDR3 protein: CASSPQGIGTEAFF. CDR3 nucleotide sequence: TGCGCCAGCAGCCCCCAGGGAATCGGGACTGAAGCTTTCTTT. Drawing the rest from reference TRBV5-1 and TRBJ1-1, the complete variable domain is KAGVTQTPRYLIKTRGQQVTLSCSPISGHRSVSWYQQTPGQGLQFLFEYFSETQRNKGNFPGRFSGRQFSNSRSEMNVSTLELGDSALYLCASSPQGIGTEAFFGQGTRLTVV.

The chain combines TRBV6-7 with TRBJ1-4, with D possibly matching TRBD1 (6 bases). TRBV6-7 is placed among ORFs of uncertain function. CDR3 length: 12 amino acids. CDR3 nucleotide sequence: TGTGCGCAGGAGCGGGGGCATGAAAAACTGTTTTTT. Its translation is CAQERGHEKLFF.